A single sample gave rise to the 32 T cell receptor beta chains below, sequenced in a study of siplizumab effects on memory and regulatory T cells. Some clones are missing from TCRdb's copy, which holds only in-frame ones; the method was immunoSEQ multiplex PCR. The sample includes some 100,000 clones, around 90% seen only once; the top ten take roughly 2.6%. The sequencing input was CD4+ T cells sorted from blood. The receptor source for this set is a human donor in good health. Some clones in this sample may be carry-over from other donors' samples.

V is TRBV5-6 and J is TRBJ1-2; tentatively, D is TRBD1 (6 bases). Germline CDR1 is SGHDT and CDR2 is YYEEEE. CDR3 length equals 17 residues. Trimming took 4 bases from V and 2 from J, leaving 21 bases between them. In DNA, the CDR3 is TGTGCCAGCAGCCAAGATGTTGGGACGGGACAAAACTATGGCTACACCTTC. It codes for CASSQDVGTGQNYGYTF.

The chain combines TRBV7-9 with TRBJ2-5; D unresolved. The DNA matches TRBJ2-7 better at its end, which makes the J call doubtful. The CDR3 is 13 residues long. The germline CDR1 and CDR2 sequences are SEHNR and FQNEAQ (reference sequence). The chain's CDR3 is CASSPTNAYEQYF. The CDR3 coding sequence is TGTGCCAGCAGCCCCACAAACGCCTACGAGCAGTACTTC.

V usage is TRBV5-4 and J usage is TRBJ1-3; TRBD1 matches at 9 bases. The ends lost 4 bases at V and 1 base at J; junction bases unmatched: 6. The CDR3 extends over 16 amino acids. Germline CDR1 reads SGHNT; CDR2 reads YYREEE (reference sequence). The CDR3: CASSPGQGTSGNTIYF. DNA of the CDR3: TGTGCCAGCAGCCCGGGACAGGGTACGTCTGGAAACACCATATATTTT.

This chain links TRBV19 with TRBJ1-2; D remains ambiguous. Trimming cost V 1 base and J 6 bases, with 9 bases left between them. The CDR3 loop spans 13 amino acids. CDR1 is LNHDA, CDR2 SQIVND, per germline (reference sequence). The CDR3 DNA follows: TGTGCCAGTAGTATAGGTCGGGCCAATGGCTACACCTTC. Its protein is CASSIGRANGYTF.

This clone was observed a handful of times. The chain carries TRBV21-1 and TRBJ1-4. TRBV21-1 is a pseudogene locus. The length of the CDR3 is 18 residues. The CDR3 DNA follows: TGTGCCAGCAGCAAAGTCCAGCTATGCAATGCAACTAATGAAAAACTGTTTTTT. Protein: CASSKVQLCNATNEKLFF.

V usage is TRBV30 and J usage is TRBJ2-5; TRBD1 aligns across 7 bases. Germline V lookup: CDR1 GTSNPN, CDR2 SVGIG (reference sequence). The CDR3 totals 17 residues. The trim removed 0 bases at V and 4 bases at J, leaving 14 bases unmatched. The CDR3 is CAWSVIRRGQLVETQYF. CDR3 bases: TGTGCCTGGAGTGTAATTAGAAGGGGGCAGTTAGTAGAGACCCAGTACTTC.

This clone was seen more than once but under ten times. This chain connects TRBV5-1 to TRBJ2-2, with D unresolved. Germline CDR1 and CDR2: SGHRS and YFSETQ. Trimming took off 0 bases at V and 4 bases at J, with 13 bases between the two ends. The CDR3 is 16 residues long. CDR3 residues: CASSLAGLRVTGELFF. The CDR3 nucleotides are TGCGCCAGCAGCTTGGCCGGGCTAAGAGTCACCGGGGAGCTGTTTTTT.

This chain connects TRBV6-1 to TRBJ2-2; possible D gene TRBD1, 5 bases. Trimming pared 7 bases from V and 4 bases from J, leaving 13 bases between. CDR3 length: 14 residues. CDR1 and CDR2 (germline): MNHNS, SASEGT. The CDR3 is CASMERGSTGELFF. As DNA, the CDR3 is TGTGCCAGCATGGAAAGGGGAAGCACCGGGGAGCTGTTTTTT.

The V and J genes are TRBV5-1 and TRBJ1-1, with TRBD1 matching 7 bases. CDR1 is SGHRS, CDR2 YFSETQ, per germline. The CDR3 is 14 residues long. J lost 1 base, V lost 2 bases, and 2 bases had no gene match. The CDR3 nucleotides read TGCGCCAGCAGCTTTGGGGACAGGAACACTGAAGCTTTCTTT. Residues: CASSFGDRNTEAFF.

The genes are TRBV14 and TRBJ1-2; 7 bases line up with TRBD1. There are 15 residues in the CDR3. Germline values: CDR1 SGHDN, CDR2 FVKESK. The V segment lost 4 bases and the J segment 8 bases; nucleotides outside the gene matches: 13. CDR3 DNA: TGTGCCAGCAGCCCAACACAGGGGTTCTTGGTGGGCTACACCTTC. Translation: CASSPTQGFLVGYTF.

J is TRBJ2-3 and V is TRBV27; 9 positions match TRBD2. Looked up from germline, CDR1 is MNHEY and CDR2 is SMNVEV (reference sequence). The CDR3 length is 14 residues. V lost 8 bases and J lost 11; bases outside the gene matches: 14. The CDR3 DNA reads TGTGCCAGCCAACCCGGGACTAGCTTGGTTGGGCAGTATTTT. Translating it yields CASQPGTSLVGQYF.

The V and J genes are TRBV6-5 and TRBJ1-2, with D unclear. From germline, CDR1 is MNHEY and CDR2 SVGAGI. V was pared by 3 bases and J by 5 bases, with 10 bases between. The CDR3 runs to 13 residues. The CDR3 DNA reads as TGTGCCAGCAGTTATGGTCGGTTATATGGCTACACCTTC. This gives the protein CASSYGRLYGYTF.

The V and J genes are TRBV14 and TRBJ1-3; 9 bases are a match to TRBD1. There are 17 residues in the CDR3. Trimming took 2 bases from V and 1 from J; bases not matched to a gene: 6. In germline, CDR1 is SGHDN, CDR2 FVKESK. Here the CDR3 reads CASSQIGQGLSGNTIYF. The CDR3 coding sequence is TGTGCCAGCAGCCAAATCGGACAGGGGTTATCTGGAAACACCATATATTTT.

The V call is TRBV4-1, the J call TRBJ2-1; D may be TRBD2 (6 bases). The CDR3 is made up of 14 amino acids. V lost 1 base and J 9 bases, leaving 13 bases between the germline ends. The germline V gene encodes CDR1 MGHRA and CDR2 YSYEKL. This CDR3 is CASSQGVRGGEQFF. In DNA form, the CDR3 reads TGCGCCAGCAGCCAAGGGGTTCGGGGAGGTGAGCAGTTCTTC.

The chain recombines TRBV18 with TRBJ2-3, with TRBD2 matching over 10 bases. CDR1 is KGHSH, CDR2 LQKENI, per germline. Trimming took 2 bases from V and 3 from J; bases not matched to a gene: 8. The CDR3 loop spans 17 amino acids. This CDR3 is CASSPLAGGSGTDTQYF. CDR3 DNA: TGTGCCAGCTCACCATTAGCGGGAGGATCGGGGACAGATACGCAGTATTTT.

The chain joins TRBV19 to TRBJ2-7, with 7 bases identical to TRBD2. The J segment lost 4 bases and the V segment lost 3 bases, leaving 9 bases of the junction unmatched. The CDR3 loop spans 15 amino acids. The V gene's germline CDR1 is LNHDA and CDR2 SQIVND (reference sequence). Written as DNA, the CDR3 is TGTGCCAGTAGTATCCGACCCGCGGGAGAATACGAGCAGTACTTC. It yields the protein CASSIRPAGEYEQYF.

The chain couples TRBV28 to TRBJ2-1, with 9 bases fitting TRBD2. This CDR3 region has 16 residues. CDR1 is MDHEN, CDR2 SYDVKM, per germline. V lost 4 bases, J lost 6 bases, and 10 bases stayed unmatched. The CDR3 here is CASSSLISGRSNEQFF. CDR3 nucleotides: TGTGCCAGCAGTTCGTTAATTAGCGGGAGAAGCAATGAGCAGTTCTTC.

The genes are TRBV29-1 and TRBJ2-7; possible D gene TRBD2, 6 bases. The CDR3 consists of 12 residues. Deletions cut 4 bases from V and 3 bases from J, with 10 bases between. Germline assignment: CDR1 SQVTM and CDR2 ANQGSEA. Written as DNA, the CDR3 is TGCAGCGTTGGTGGCGGGAACTACGAGCAGTACTTC. As protein: CSVGGGNYEQYF.

Notes on this clone: The sample carries other DNA sequences with the same CDR3. V is TRBV28 and J is TRBJ1-2, with D perhaps TRBD1 (6 bases). CDR1 is MDHEN and CDR2 is SYDVKM in the germline V gene. The ends were cut back, 2 bases at V and 2 bases at J, with 6 bases in the middle. CDR3 length: 13 amino acids. The CDR3 loop is CASSLGQNYGYTF. The CDR3 nucleotides are TGTGCCAGCAGTTTAGGACAGAACTATGGCTACACCTTC.

The rearrangement links TRBV6-1 to TRBJ1-4; D gene unclear. V dropped 5 bases and J dropped 11 bases, with 12 bases sitting between them. Germline CDR1 is MNHNS and CDR2 is SASEGT. This CDR3 is 12 amino acids long. This CDR3 is CASSPSREKLFF. In DNA form, the CDR3 reads TGTGCCAGCAGTCCCTCCCGCGAGAAACTGTTTTTT.

The rearrangement links TRBV20-1 to TRBJ1-2; D possibly corresponds to TRBD1 (6 bases). Germline V lookup: CDR1 DFQATT, CDR2 SNEGSKA (reference sequence). This CDR3 region has 11 residues. The CDR3 sequence: CLTRGAYGYTF. The CDR3 bases are TGCCTGACTCGGGGGGCGTATGGCTACACCTTC.

The chain has TRBV4-2 and TRBJ2-3, with 14 bases matching TRBD2. The V and J ends lost 1 base and 4 bases, in that order; junction bases with no gene match: 10. Germline values: CDR1 LGHNA, CDR2 YNFKEQ. The CDR3 length is 19 residues. The DNA of the CDR3 is TGTGCCAGCAGCCAAGGTCGGGGACTAGCGGGAGTTTACCCAGATACGCAGTATTTT. Its protein product is CASSQGRGLAGVYPDTQYF.

The chain combines TRBV28 with TRBJ2-7; TRBD2 matches at 12 bases. Germline lookup yields CDR1 MDHEN and CDR2 SYDVKM. The length of the CDR3 is 17 residues. V shed 2 bases and J 3 bases; nucleotides not matched to a gene: 8. CDR3 amino acids: CASSLPTSGRTDYEQYF. The DNA for the CDR3 is TGTGCCAGCAGTTTACCAACTAGCGGGAGGACAGACTACGAGCAGTACTTC. The full variable domain, with the rest looked up from reference TRBV28 and TRBJ2-7, is DVKVTQSSRYLVKRTGEKVFLECVQDMDHENMFWYRQDPGLGLRLIYFSYDVKMKEKGDIPEGYSVSREKKERFSLILESASTNQTSMYLCASSLPTSGRTDYEQYFGPGTRLTVT.

The J gene is TRBJ2-1, the V gene TRBV18; 7 bases line up with TRBD2. V lost 8 bases and J lost 3; bases outside the gene matches: 7. The CDR3 extends over 14 amino acids. CDR1 is KGHSH, CDR2 LQKENI, per germline. This CDR3 is CASTSSGHYNEQFF. In nucleotides, the CDR3 is TGTGCCAGCACTAGTAGCGGGCACTACAATGAGCAGTTCTTC.

The rearrangement joins TRBV28 to TRBJ1-5; a possible D gene is TRBD1 (6 bases). CDR1 MDHEN and CDR2 SYDVKM come from the germline V gene. CDR3 length: 14 amino acids. Trimming removed 2 bases at V and 2 bases at J, with 7 bases between. The CDR3 nucleotides read TGTGCCAGCAGTTTACGACAGGGCAATCAGCCCCAGCATTTT. Residues: CASSLRQGNQPQHF. Using reference TRBV28 and TRBJ1-5 for the parts outside the CDR3, the full variable domain is DVKVTQSSRYLVKRTGEKVFLECVQDMDHENMFWYRQDPGLGLRLIYFSYDVKMKEKGDIPEGYSVSREKKERFSLILESASTNQTSMYLCASSLRQGNQPQHFGDGTRLSIL.

The chain is built from TRBV11-3 and TRBJ1-1; no clear D. Trimming removed 0 bases from V and 2 bases from J, with 7 bases in between. CDR3 length: 14 residues. Germline-derived CDR1 and CDR2 are SGHNT and YENEEA. CDR3 sequence reads: CASSLDPSNTEAFF. The CDR3 region has the DNA TGTGCCAGCAGCTTAGATCCGAGTAACACTGAAGCTTTCTTT.

This clone appeared a single time. V usage is TRBV5-1 and J usage is TRBJ2-5, with TRBD2 matching over 12 bases. In germline, CDR1 is SGHRS, CDR2 YFSETQ. The V and J ends lost 3 bases and 2 bases, in that order; junction bases with no gene match: 5. The CDR3 covers 16 residues. CDR3 coding DNA: TGCGCCAGCAGCTGGGGACTAGCGGGCAAGCAAGAGACCCAGTACTTC. It yields the protein CASSWGLAGKQETQYF. Looking up the rest from reference TRBV5-1 and TRBJ2-5 gives the full variable domain: KAGVTQTPRYLIKTRGQQVTLSCSPISGHRSVSWYQQTPGQGLQFLFEYFSETQRNKGNFPGRFSGRQFSNSRSEMNVSTLELGDSALYLCASSWGLAGKQETQYFGPGTRLLVL.

This clone showed up just once. The chain carries TRBV27 and TRBJ1-2, with TRBD1 matching over 7 bases. Germline lookup yields CDR1 MNHEY and CDR2 SMNVEV (reference sequence). V was clipped by 5 bases and J by 0 bases; unmatched bases: 3. The CDR3 contains 14 residues. The CDR3 spells CASSAGTANYGYTF. DNA of the CDR3: TGTGCCAGCAGTGCTGGGACAGCTAACTATGGCTACACCTTC.

The rearrangement uses TRBV6-6 and TRBJ1-3; D may be TRBD1 (5 bases). CDR3 length: 15 residues. The V gene's germline CDR1 is MNHNY and CDR2 SVGAGI (reference sequence). V dropped 2 bases and J dropped 3 bases, with 11 bases sitting between them. CDR3 region: CASSYMGDLGNTIYF. As DNA, the CDR3 is TGTGCCAGCAGTTACATGGGGGACCTTGGAAACACCATATATTTT.

CDR3 nucleotides: TGTGCCAGCAGTGAACCCCGGGACGCCGGGAGGGGCAATCAGCCCCAGCATTTT. It translates to CASSEPRDAGRGNQPQHF. V and J are TRBV6-1 and TRBJ1-5, with D possibly being TRBD1 (5 bases). The CDR3 totals 18 residues. Trimming left V 2 bases short and J 2 bases short, with 19 bases between. CDR1 and CDR2 from the germline V gene are MNHNS and SASEGT.

CDR3 DNA sequence: TGTGCCAGCAGCTTAGTCACAGGGGTTGGCTACACCTTC. It specifies CASSLVTGVGYTF. J is TRBJ1-2 and V is TRBV7-9, with 7 bases aligning to TRBD1. Germline V gene sequence: CDR1 SEHNR, CDR2 FQNEAQ (reference sequence). V was pared by 1 base and J by 7 bases, with 3 bases of the junction left unmatched. There are 13 residues in the CDR3.

The chain joins TRBV7-2 to TRBJ2-1; 7 bases match TRBD2. The germline V gene has CDR1 SGHTA and CDR2 FQGNSA. The CDR3 is 15 residues long. With 4 bases clipped from V and 3 bases from J, the junction kept 6 bases outside the gene matches. For the CDR3, the DNA is TGTGCCAGCAGCTGGGGGGGGACTATCTACAATGAGCAGTTCTTC. This translates into CASSWGGTIYNEQFF.